Given below is one T cell receptor (beta chain) in context. The sample belongs to a study of blood T cell repertoires in COVID-19. About the study: Donors in the United States, Italy and Spain gave samples during acute or convalescent COVID-19. PBMCs, B-cell-depleted T cells, or T cells provided the cDNA or gDNA that made up the material.

Methods used by the authors: Amplification from reference gene primers served as the basis for estimated nucleated cell counts. Assay used: immunoSEQ multiplex PCR; TCRdb lists only in-frame clones, some missing. D and trimming were read from the DNA, whereas the V and J calls and clone size are those reported in that table. The sample has around 100,000 clones, just under 80% seen once. This clonotype was obtained from a woman in her 70s with acute or convalescent COVID-19. The sequenced material came from peripheral blood.

CDR3 sequence (DNA): TGCGCCAGGACTAGCGGATACAATGAGCAGTTCTTC. This translates into CARTSGYNEQFF. The chain carries TRBV10-1 and TRBJ2-1; 9 bases align to TRBD2. CDR3 size: 12 residues. J was trimmed by 4 bases and V by 9 bases; bases with no gene match: 1. Germline V gives CDR1 WNHNN, CDR2 SYGVQD (reference sequence).